Reported below is one TCR beta chain. Its antigen is still unknown. A much bigger clone sits one base away, suggesting this may be a read error. The input was approximately 500 ng total RNA; TCR beta cDNA was made from it with a constant-region primer. Each TCR beta library was derived from three nested multiplex PCR rounds that employed slightly modified ARM-PCR. TRBV1-TRBV30 forward and Cbeta reverse primers drove the first two roughly 10-cycle rounds. MiXCR, applied by TCRdb to the multiplex PCR reads, yields one record per CDR3 protein. The data show tens of thousands of distinct CDR3 sequences, with roughly 72% seen just once and roughly a fifth held by the top ten. This sample was taken from a study of tumor-infiltrating lymphocytes in primary liver carcinoma. Study-wide results and caveats: The difference in top-250-clone fraction between tumors and blood was significant, favoring tumors (p = 0.039). Presence in all five tumor regions was observed for only about 7-24% of top clones.

The source material, 20-30 mg of unsorted bulk tissue, was used to co-extract RNA and DNA. CDR1 and CDR2 from the germline V gene are MNHEY and SVGEGT. The CDR3 loop spans 13 amino acids. The specimen was liver tumor tissue from sampling region 1. Subset reported: tumor region T1, superior pole. The V and J genes are TRBV6-2 or TRBV6-3 and TRBJ1-1; a weak D match, TRBD1 (5 bases). The receptor was isolated from a man between 35 and 55 years old with primary liver carcinoma and hepatitis B virus infection. The CDR3 region is CAGSRDPNTEAFF. The DNA for the CDR3 is TGTGCCGGCAGCCGGGACCCGAACACTGAAGCTTTCTTT.